The next 14 T cell receptor beta chains were all read from a single sample in a study of CD8+CD57+ T cells in acquired aplastic anemia (dated by TCRdb to 2017 to 2018). Instrument on record: Illumina HiSeq 2000. Genomic DNA was used as template for profiling of TCR beta VDJ combinations and CDR3 sequences. TCRdb redid the processing of the public reads, applying fastp at Q25 and MiXCR, and retained in-frame beta chains. Each record represents a unique CDR3 protein, reported with the most common genes and DNA among its rows. The sample includes about 160,000 distinct CDR3 sequences, with around 40% observed a single time. In total, the top ten clones hold approximately 1% of the sample. The sample was sorted CD4+, CD8+, or CD8+CD57+ T cells (not recorded which) from PBMCs. The receptors were gathered from a human donor in good health.

This clonotype was seen a handful of times. The rearrangement links TRBV6-5 to TRBJ1-1; D gene unclear. Trimming removed 2 bases from V and 5 bases from J, with 9 bases in between. The CDR3 is 13 amino acids. Germline values: CDR1 MNHEY, CDR2 SVGAGI. This CDR3 reads CASSYALWTEAFF. DNA for the CDR3: TGTGCCAGCAGTTACGCCCTGTGGACTGAAGCTTTCTTT.

This clonotype was detected a few times. The chain combines TRBV18 with TRBJ2-1, with 7 positions matching TRBD1. Germline V gene lookup returns CDR1 KGHSH and CDR2 LQKENI. Trimming took 5 bases from V and 10 from J; bases not matched to a gene: 14. The CDR3 consists of 15 residues. The CDR3 here is CASSWFGTEPVEQFF. The CDR3 DNA reads TGTGCCAGCTCATGGTTTGGGACAGAGCCTGTCGAGCAGTTCTTC.

The chain carries TRBV19 and TRBJ1-5; D is perhaps TRBD1 (6 bases). This CDR3 comprises 14 residues. Germline V lookup: CDR1 LNHDA, CDR2 SQIVND (reference sequence). Trimming cost V 7 bases and J 0 bases, with 10 bases left between them. In nucleotides, the CDR3 is TGTGCCAGTAACAGGGCACTTAGCAATCAGCCCCAGCATTTT. Its protein is CASNRALSNQPQHF.

In the case of this clonotype: A much bigger clone sits one base away, suggesting this may be a read error. The chain is built from TRBV5-1 and TRBJ2-1, with D tentatively TRBD1 (6 bases). The germline V gene has CDR1 SGHRS and CDR2 YFSETQ. The CDR3 is 14 amino acids. V lost 2 bases and J lost 6, with 12 bases in between. The CDR3 DNA sequence: TGCGCCAGCAGCTTTGCAGGGGAGAGCAATGAGCAGTTCTTC. Encoded protein: CASSFAGESNEQFF.

This clonotype occurred a few times. The genes are TRBV18 and TRBJ2-7, with D maybe TRBD1 (6 bases). Germline assignment: CDR1 KGHSH and CDR2 LQKENI. V was pared by 6 bases and J by 4 bases, with 16 bases between. The CDR3 runs to 14 residues. CDR3 in amino acids: CASSWQQGPYEQYF. The CDR3 DNA reads as TGTGCCAGCTCCTGGCAGCAGGGGCCTTACGAGCAGTACTTC.

The CDR3 sequence: CASSEETNTEAFF. The CDR3 DNA reads TGTGCCAGCAGTGAAGAAACGAACACTGAAGCTTTCTTT. The chain couples TRBV2 to TRBJ1-1; D uncertain. The CDR3 is 13 amino acids. V lost 1 base and J 1 base, leaving 4 bases between the germline ends. Looked up from germline, CDR1 is SNHLY and CDR2 is FYNNEI.

This clonotype was detected ten times or more. The chain uses TRBV7-2 and TRBJ1-5; 7 bases fit TRBD1. This CDR3 is built from 15 residues. The junction had 10 bases not matched to a gene; V was cut back by 5 bases and J by 6 bases. The germline V gene has CDR1 SGHTA and CDR2 FQGNSA. The CDR3 nucleotides are TGTGCCAGCAGCCTCCGACAGGGTGAGGGTCAGCCCCAGCATTTT. Its protein product is CASSLRQGEGQPQHF.

This chain connects TRBV7-9 to TRBJ2-7, with D hard to call. This CDR3 region has 14 residues. V lost 5 bases to trimming and J lost 2 bases, with 13 bases between them. The germline V gene encodes CDR1 SEHNR and CDR2 FQNEAQ (reference sequence). The DNA for the CDR3 is TGTGCCAGCAGCCCCCGAACGGCCCCCTACGAGCAGTACTTC. Translated, it gives CASSPRTAPYEQYF. The variable domain in full, completed from reference TRBV7-9 and TRBJ2-7, reads DTGVSQNPRHKITKRGQNVTFRCDPISEHNRLYWYRQTLGQGPEFLTYFQNEAQLEKSRLLSDRFSAERPKGSFSTLEIQRTEQGDSAMYLCASSPRTAPYEQYFGPGTRLTVT.

The chain joins TRBV14 to TRBJ2-7, with D possibly TRBD2 on 5 matching bases. CDR1 and CDR2 from the germline V gene are SGHDN and FVKESK. Trimming pared 0 bases from V and 2 bases from J, leaving 11 bases between. The CDR3 has 15 amino acids. DNA for the CDR3: TGTGCCAGCAGCCAAGAGAGGGCGGCCACCTACGAGCAGTACTTC. Translating gives CASSQERAATYEQYF.

This clonotype was seen a few times. The chain uses TRBV2 and TRBJ1-1; 9 nucleotides match TRBD1. The ends lost 6 bases at V and 1 base at J; junction bases unmatched: 6. CDR1 is SNHLY, CDR2 FYNNEI, per germline. The CDR3 totals 15 residues. CDR3: CASRAQGARNTEAFF. DNA of the CDR3: TGTGCCAGCAGAGCACAGGGGGCCCGGAACACTGAAGCTTTCTTT.

This chain joins TRBV19 and TRBJ1-2; no reliable D call. The CDR3 has 14 amino acids. Germline V lookup: CDR1 LNHDA, CDR2 SQIVND (reference sequence). The germline V and J ends were trimmed by 3 bases and 5 bases, with 13 bases remaining between them. CDR3 protein: CASSMGWPDYGYTF. CDR3 sequence (DNA): TGTGCCAGTAGTATGGGTTGGCCAGATTATGGCTACACCTTC.

The chain is built from TRBV2 and TRBJ1-5; D perhaps matches TRBD1 (6 bases). The CDR3 totals 12 residues. V lost 6 bases and J 4 bases, leaving 7 bases between the germline ends. Germline CDR1 is SNHLY and CDR2 is FYNNEI. The CDR3 reads CASRRGNQPQHF. CDR3 nucleotides: TGTGCCAGCAGGAGGGGGAATCAGCCCCAGCATTTT.

The CDR3 sequence is CASSEYRGAEETQYF. The DNA of the CDR3 is TGTGCCAGCAGTGAATATAGAGGGGCGGAGGAGACCCAGTACTTC. J is TRBJ2-5 and V is TRBV25-1; either TRBD1 or TRBD2 may fit D (5 bases each). Trimming left V 0 bases short and J 5 bases short, with 13 bases between. Germline CDR1 MGHDK, CDR2 SYGVNS. The CDR3 covers 15 residues. Complete variable domain (other parts from reference TRBV25-1 and TRBJ2-5): EADIYQTPRYLVIGTGKKITLECSQTMGHDKMYWYQQDPGMELHLIHYSYGVNSTEKGDLSSESTVSRIRTEHFPLTLESARPSHTSQYLCASSEYRGAEETQYFGPGTRLLVL.

This clonotype was detected many times. The CDR3 is CASSTPRGQGASTDTQYF. The CDR3 DNA sequence: TGTGCCAGTAGCACCCCCCGGGGACAGGGGGCCTCCACAGATACGCAGTATTTT. The chain recombines TRBV19 with TRBJ2-3; the match to TRBD1 covers 12 bases. The length of the CDR3 is 18 residues. Germline CDR1 is LNHDA and CDR2 is SQIVND (reference sequence). Germline trimming cut 6 bases from V and 2 bases from J; bases unmatched to any gene: 12.